This T cell receptor beta chain stems from a study of T cells after yellow fever vaccination. Looking at the study overall: Preparation of fractions with low cell numbers was performed using SMART-Seq v4 Ultra Low Input.

This clonotype showed up just a few times. Its antigen is currently unknown. UMIs were added to TCR cDNA along with a universal primer site when it was made by 5'RACE template switching. TCRdb analysed the 5' RACE reads with MiXCR anew, one entry per CDR3 protein. The table includes a few hundred thousand distinct CDR3 sequences, 6.9% detected once. General study findings and limits: Contamination by abundant bulk-population clonotypes could be present in FACS-sorted repertoires. Although the secondary response was weaker, it peaked faster, at day 5 versus 15.

V was cut by 3 bases and J by 6 bases, with 18 bases left in between. Germline CDR1 SQVTM, CDR2 ANQGSEA. There are 15 residues in the CDR3. The specimen was CD4+ T cells sorted from PBMCs, collected 15 days after the yellow fever booster vaccination. The clonotype was recovered from a man between 25 and 39 years old who received the YFV17D yellow fever vaccine. V usage is TRBV29-1 and J usage is TRBJ2-1; D is unresolved. CDR3 region: CSVEFLRDKINEQFF. The DNA for the CDR3 is TGCAGCGTTGAGTTTCTTAGGGATAAAATCAATGAGCAGTTCTTC.